The source of this TCR beta chain is a study of T cell repertoires in ileal Crohn's disease. The overall study: At postoperative colonoscopy, neoterminal ileum biopsies were taken as M6. Study-level points and caveats: Clonality above 26.8% at surgery always came with endoscopic recurrence.

Trimming removed 1 base from V and 3 bases from J, with 27 bases in between. CDR1 and CDR2 (germline): MGHRA, YSYEKL. The CDR3 has 20 amino acids. A note on this clone: What it binds is not known.

Indicated time point: neoterminal ileum biopsy at postoperative endoscopy, about 6 months after surgery. Eligibility required adulthood, ileal or ileocolonic Crohn's disease and indicated ileocolonic resection. TCRB immunosequencing input was roughly 490 nanograms of biopsy DNA per sample. Data came from immunoSEQ multiplex PCR; TCRdb stores just in-frame clones and leaves some out. The top ten clones hold about 6.6% of a sample with some 11,000 clones, roughly 78% of them seen once. The gene calls are TRBV4-1 and TRBJ1-2; D possibly corresponds to TRBD1 (6 bases). The receptor's source is an adult with Crohn's disease. What was sequenced was ileal tissue. For the CDR3, the DNA is TGCGCCAGCAGCCAAGGGATCTCTACTGGGGCAGGGGATGAGCACTATGGCTACACCTTC. This gives the protein CASSQGISTGAGDEHYGYTF.